The present entry profiles one T cell receptor beta chain with its context. CDR3 size: 15 residues. The germline V gene encodes CDR1 LNHDA and CDR2 SQIVND (reference sequence). The V and J ends lost 0 bases and 2 bases, in that order; junction bases with no gene match: 1. This entry is derived from a study of shared clonotypes between healthy human individuals. Study at large: Each donor contributed plates that comprised three CD4 naive, three CD4 memory, two CD8 naive and one CD8 memory.

Sequencing was performed with immunoSEQ multiplex PCR; in TCRdb, only in-frame clones are kept and a portion is missing. This table holds about 2 million clones, roughly 95% found once. Sequenced material: naive CD4+ T cells sorted from blood. Subset in this sample: CD45RA+ positively selected. The receptor's source is a young man in good health. This rearrangement joins TRBV19 to TRBJ2-1; 7 nucleotides agree with TRBD1. As DNA, the CDR3 is TGTGCCAGTAGTATAGAGACAGGGCCCTACAATGAGCAGTTCTTC. The encoded protein is CASSIETGPYNEQFF.